The sequence of this T cell receptor beta chain was determined in a study of blood T cell repertoires in COVID-19. The wider study: Sites in the United States, Italy and Spain provided acute and convalescent COVID-19 samples.

This clone was observed once. Which cohort a participant joined came from the clinical history participants gave. Cohort 3 donors were reported recovered after two negative PCRs, clearance, or symptom resolution. Trimming pared 3 bases from V and 7 bases from J, leaving 15 bases between. From germline, CDR1 is ENHRY and CDR2 SYGVKD. The CDR3 contains 15 residues. Clones were read by immunoSEQ multiplex PCR, and TCRdb kept only the in-frame ones, dropping some. The sample lists approximately 260,000 clones; over 85% were seen once. The clonotype originates from a woman in her sixties who had recovered from COVID-19. Sequenced: PBMCs or T cells enriched from blood (not recorded which). This chain connects TRBV10-3 to TRBJ1-4; the D is unclear. CDR3 sequence reads: CAISDIPGQLEKLFF. CDR3 DNA sequence: TGTGCCATCAGTGATATCCCCGGTCAACTTGAAAAACTGTTTTTT.